Below, 24 T cell receptor beta chains from the same sample are listed, as sequenced in a study of T-cell memory formation after mild COVID-19. TCRdb itself ran the 5' RACE reads through MiXCR, one entry per CDR3 protein. There are roughly 240,000 distinct CDR3 sequences in the sample; around 15% occur only once, and roughly 20% lies in the top ten. Sequencing was performed on PBMCs or a T cell subset sorted from them (not recorded which). The receptors come from a man in his late teens or twenties who had mild COVID-19 (a few samples of this study predate the infection). Cell type and time point are not known.

The rearrangement uses TRBV5-1 and TRBJ2-1; no clear D. The V gene's germline CDR1 is SGHRS and CDR2 YFSETQ. The CDR3 extends over 14 amino acids. V lost 4 bases to trimming and J lost 5 bases, with 13 bases between them. CDR3 sequence: CASSAAPLNNEQFF. The CDR3 bases are TGCGCCAGCAGCGCAGCACCGTTAAACAATGAGCAGTTCTTC.

The chain has TRBV7-2 and TRBJ2-1; D might be TRBD2 (6 bases). Trimming pared 6 bases from V and 5 bases from J, leaving 20 bases between. Germline V lookup: CDR1 SGHTA, CDR2 FQGNSA. The length of the CDR3 is 16 residues. The CDR3 bases are TGTGCCAGCAGTTATCTTAGCGGTGGAGACCACAATGAGCAGTTCTTC. Protein product: CASSYLSGGDHNEQFF.

The chain carries TRBV20-1 and TRBJ1-5; 7 bases match TRBD1. In germline, CDR1 is DFQATT, CDR2 SNEGSKA (reference sequence). The V and J ends lost 3 bases and 7 bases, in that order; junction bases with no gene match: 9. The CDR3 runs 14 residues. DNA for the CDR3: TGCAGTGCTAGCGGCATCCCAGGGGGACAGCCCCAGCATTTT. This sequence encodes CSASGIPGGQPQHF.

As DNA, the CDR3 is TGTGCCTGGAATCCGGGGGTAATCGGGTCCCAGTACTTC. Amino acid sequence: CAWNPGVIGSQYF. V is TRBV30 and J is TRBJ2-5; maybe TRBD2 (6 bases). The CDR3 runs to 13 residues. The germline V gene has CDR1 GTSNPN and CDR2 SVGIG (reference sequence). Trimming took off 4 bases at V and 9 bases at J, with 18 bases between the two ends.

This clonotype came up a few times. The chain combines TRBV7-6 with TRBJ2-2, with D tentatively TRBD2 (6 bases). The CDR3 has 14 amino acids. CDR1 is SGHVS, CDR2 FNYEAQ, per germline. V lost 1 base, J lost 7 bases, and 10 bases lay in between. CDR3 in DNA: TGTGCCAGCAGCTTAGGAGTCGGGAGCGGGGAGCTGTTTTTT. Its translation: CASSLGVGSGELFF.

This clonotype was seen more than once but under ten times. This chain connects TRBV20-1 to TRBJ2-3; D gene unclear. There are 11 residues in the CDR3. Germline CDR1 DFQATT, CDR2 SNEGSKA (reference sequence). V lost 3 bases, J lost 4 bases, and 5 bases lay in between. CDR3 bases: TGCAGTGCTAGGGGCCCAGATACGCAGTATTTT. Translated, it gives CSARGPDTQYF.

The chain is built from TRBV7-8 and TRBJ2-6, with 7 bases matching TRBD1. Per germline, CDR1 SGHVS and CDR2 FQNEAQ. With 0 bases clipped from V and 15 bases from J, the junction kept 11 bases outside the gene matches. This CDR3 comprises 15 residues. CDR3 bases: TGTGCCAGCAGCTTAGCCGGTGGGACAGCCTCCCCCCTGACTTTC. This codes for CASSLAGGTASPLTF.

Many counts were recorded for this clonotype. The V and J genes are TRBV7-2 and TRBJ2-7; no firm D call. Germline V gene data show CDR1 as SGHTA and CDR2 as FQGNSA. This CDR3 spans 14 amino acids. V was trimmed by 1 base and J by 0 bases, leaving 7 bases between them. The CDR3 here is CASSLVRSSYEQYF. CDR3 in DNA: TGTGCCAGCAGCTTAGTAAGGAGCTCCTACGAGCAGTACTTC. Drawing the rest from reference TRBV7-2 and TRBJ2-7, the complete variable domain is GAGVSQSPSNKVTEKGKDVELRCDPISGHTALYWYRQSLGQGLEFLIYFQGNSAPDKSGLPSDRFSAERTGGSVSTLTIQRTQQEDSAVYLCASSLVRSSYEQYFGPGTRLTVT.

This clonotype came up once. CDR3 DNA: TGTGCCACCAGTGAGGCAGGGAGAGTGGTGGAGACCCAGTACTTC. Amino acids: CATSEAGRVVETQYF. The gene calls are TRBV24-1 and TRBJ2-5; D assignment may be TRBD1 or TRBD2 (5 bases each). CDR1 is KGHDR, CDR2 SFDVKD, per germline. The CDR3 totals 15 residues. Trimming removed 4 bases at V and 5 bases at J, with 16 bases between.

The chain is built from TRBV20-1 and TRBJ1-2; 8 nucleotides align to TRBD1. Germline V lookup: CDR1 DFQATT, CDR2 SNEGSKA (reference sequence). The CDR3 extends over 20 amino acids. The ends lost 1 base at V and 4 bases at J; junction bases unmatched: 23. This chain's CDR3 is CSARGNIHRDRTIYPYGYTF. Here the CDR3 DNA reads TGCAGTGCTAGAGGAAACATTCACCGGGACAGGACGATCTATCCCTATGGCTACACCTTC.

This clonotype showed up just a few times. V gene TRBV11-2 combines with J gene TRBJ1-6, with a tentative D call TRBD1 (6 bases). The germline V and J ends were trimmed by 7 bases and 1 base, with 20 bases remaining between them. Germline V gene data show CDR1 as SGHAT and CDR2 as FQNNGV. The CDR3 covers 18 residues. The CDR3 DNA follows: TGTGCCAGCACCCACCCGCGAGGGGGGAAATCCTATAATTCACCCCTCCACTTT. As protein: CASTHPRGGKSYNSPLHF.

The sample holds a few counts of this clonotype. The CDR3, as DNA: TGTGCCAGCAGCCCCTCGATGGGGTCTACAGAGACCCAGTACTTC. Its protein product is CASSPSMGSTETQYF. This rearrangement joins TRBV4-2 to TRBJ2-5; D is unclear. V was clipped by 4 bases and J by 4 bases, with 16 bases between them. The CDR3 is 15 amino acids. CDR1 LGHNA and CDR2 YNFKEQ come from the germline V gene.

Written as DNA, the CDR3 is TGCGCCAGCAGTGCTGTGACAGGGGACAATGAGCAGTTCTTC. Amino acids: CASSAVTGDNEQFF. The chain couples TRBV10-2 to TRBJ2-1; 8 positions match TRBD1. V was pared by 4 bases and J by 5 bases, with 4 bases of the junction left unmatched. The CDR3 extends over 14 amino acids. Germline V CDR1 and CDR2: WSHSY, SAAADI.

The V call is TRBV7-3, the J call TRBJ1-2; D is unclear. V was clipped by 2 bases and J by 7 bases, with 14 bases between them. This CDR3 comprises 14 residues. Looked up from germline, CDR1 is SGHTA and CDR2 is FQGTGA. The CDR3 DNA follows: TGTGCCAGCAGCTTATTAGGGTCCGGACGTGGCTACACCTTC. As protein: CASSLLGSGRGYTF.

V is TRBV10-3 and J is TRBJ2-5, with TRBD2 matching 10 bases. The V gene end was trimmed by 3 bases and the J gene end by 1 base; junction bases not matched to a gene: 2. The CDR3 has 15 amino acids. Germline loops: CDR1 ENHRY, CDR2 SYGVKD. The CDR3 sequence is CAISDPSGGQETQYF. The DNA of the CDR3 is TGTGCCATCAGTGACCCTAGCGGGGGCCAAGAGACCCAGTACTTC.

The chain recombines TRBV7-9 with TRBJ1-1, with D possibly matching TRBD1 (5 bases). CDR1 is SEHNR and CDR2 is FQNEAQ in the germline V gene (reference sequence). V lost 3 bases, J lost 1 base, and 12 bases lay in between. The CDR3 extends over 15 amino acids. The CDR3 DNA reads as TGTGCCAGCAGCTTCGCCCAGGGAGGGAACACTGAAGCTTTCTTT. It yields the protein CASSFAQGGNTEAFF.

V and J are TRBV4-2 and TRBJ2-1; D not resolved. Germline CDR1 and CDR2: LGHNA and YNFKEQ. Trimming cost V 4 bases and J 2 bases, with 6 bases left between them. The CDR3 loop spans 13 amino acids. The CDR3 loop is CASSPETYNEQFF. In DNA form, the CDR3 reads TGTGCCAGCAGCCCGGAGACCTACAATGAGCAGTTCTTC.

Only a few counts were recorded for this clonotype. The CDR3 DNA reads as TGCGCCAGCAGCTTCACCGGGACAGGGGCTGACAATGAGCAGTTCTTC. It codes for CASSFTGTGADNEQFF. The chain carries TRBV5-1 and TRBJ2-1; 10 bases align to TRBD1. This CDR3 has 16 residues. The V gene's germline CDR1 is SGHRS and CDR2 YFSETQ. Losses at the gene ends were 2 bases for V and 5 bases for J; bases not matched to a gene: 7.

This clonotype has at least ten counts. CDR3 region: CASSLGQGYYNEQFF. DNA of the CDR3: TGTGCCAGCAGCCTTGGACAGGGCTACTACAATGAGCAGTTCTTC. The chain joins TRBV13 to TRBJ2-1; TRBD1 agrees at 8 bases. The CDR3 extends over 15 amino acids. From germline, CDR1 is PRHDT and CDR2 FYEKMQ (reference sequence). The trim removed 5 bases at V and 3 bases at J, leaving 6 bases unmatched.

This clonotype was counted at least ten times. The chain recombines TRBV5-1 with TRBJ2-6; D not resolved. Germline V gene data show CDR1 as SGHRS and CDR2 as YFSETQ. Trimming removed 5 bases from V and 0 bases from J, with 18 bases in between. CDR3 size: 18 residues. The CDR3 loop reads CASRFVRTRYSGANVLTF. CDR3 in DNA: TGCGCCAGCAGATTTGTGCGGACCAGGTACTCTGGGGCCAACGTCCTGACTTTC.

There are a few counts of this clonotype. The chain carries TRBV10-3 and TRBJ2-3; 12 bases line up with TRBD2. The germline gives CDR1 ENHRY, CDR2 SYGVKD. This CDR3 region has 15 residues. V shed 3 bases, J shed 6 bases, and the junction held 4 bases outside the gene matches. The CDR3 sequence: CAISELAGGGDTQYF. CDR3 nucleotide sequence: TGTGCCATCAGTGAACTAGCGGGGGGCGGGGATACGCAGTATTTT.

V usage is TRBV4-1 and J usage is TRBJ2-1, with 10 bases fitting TRBD2. The CDR3 length is 15 residues. Unmatched junction bases numbered 3, after V lost 2 bases and J lost 5 bases. The V gene's germline CDR1 is MGHRA and CDR2 YSYEKL. The CDR3 reads CASSQPLAGNNEQFF. In nucleotides, the CDR3 is TGCGCCAGCAGCCAACCACTAGCGGGGAACAATGAGCAGTTCTTC.

This clonotype was counted ten times or more. This sequence joins TRBV20-1 and TRBJ2-7; D may be TRBD1 (6 bases). Per the germline V gene, CDR1 is DFQATT and CDR2 is SNEGSKA (reference sequence). Trimming left V 0 bases short and J 3 bases short, with 12 bases between. The CDR3 totals 14 residues. The CDR3 coding sequence is TGCAGTGCTAGAGATTCCCAGGGGCACTACGAGCAGTACTTC. This translates into CSARDSQGHYEQYF.

This clonotype was seen only a few times. J is TRBJ2-6 and V is TRBV27, with D unresolved. CDR3 length: 13 residues. Germline V gene lookup returns CDR1 MNHEY and CDR2 SMNVEV (reference sequence). Trimming removed 4 bases from V and 3 bases from J, with 4 bases in between. The CDR3 loop is CASSYGGANVLTF. CDR3 sequence (DNA): TGTGCCAGCAGTTACGGTGGGGCCAACGTCCTGACTTTC. The full variable domain, completed using reference TRBV27 and TRBJ2-6, is EAQVTQNPRYLITVTGKKLTVTCSQNMNHEYMSWYRQDPGLGLRQIYYSMNVEVTDKGDVPEGYKVSRKEKRNFPLILESPSPNQTSLYFCASSYGGANVLTFGAGSRLTVL.